This TCR beta chain was sequenced in a study of shared clonotypes between healthy human individuals (dated by TCRdb to about 2020). The study in broad terms: A few men and two women, aged 18 to 49 years, made up the cohort. Per donor, three plates each were used for CD4 naive and CD4 memory, two for CD8 naive, and one for CD8 memory. To estimate repertoire size and how much clonotypes are shared between individuals, the study performed deep sequencing of blood TCR repertoires from 4 to 6 healthy adults. Libraries were prepared and TCR repertoires were sequenced by different laboratories using diverse techniques, in order to increase sequencing depth and limit assay-specific biases. Leukapheresis yielded between about 0.94 and 9.5 billion PBMCs per donor. The full study reports these points: Even with the large sequencing depth, rarefaction of the sorted-subset datasets indicated that sequencing was incomplete. Because the study included only a small number of donors, the genetic and exposure-history diversity represented was limited. Naive subsets generally had larger estimated clonotype richness than memory subsets. Higher generation probabilities were observed for clonotypes shared by all four sorted-subset donors than for non-shared clonotypes. Sharing across several donors was observed for around 5% of naive CD4, over 3% of naive CD8, about 2.3% of memory CD4, and roughly 0.43% of memory CD8 clonotypes. Pairwise subsampling indicated that sequencing depth was expected to affect the degree of clonotype sharing among donors. Only blood was sampled, and tissue TCR repertoires likely differ from those in blood.

The donors were healthy, HIV-negative adults who had no recently reported acute infections or vaccinations. Every donor was a Caucasian adult living in Nashville, Tennessee, USA. Magnetic negative selection was used to enrich CD4+ T cells, after which naive cells were positively selected on CD45RA and the negative fraction became the memory subset. After blood collection by leukapheresis, PBMCs were isolated using Ficoll-Histopaque density gradient centrifugation and then cryopreserved in the vapor phase of liquid nitrogen. Analytical flow cytometry was used to check the purity and quantity of every magnetically sorted T cell population. Genomic DNA was isolated from every sorted fraction and measured by UV absorbance on a Nanodrop 2000c. As concerns this clone: Its binding antigen is unknown. It has no much larger one-base neighbor in the sample; base qualities were not kept.

V and J lose 4 bases and 4 bases, and a span of 17 bases separates them. The CDR3 numbers 16 residues from cysteine through phenylalanine. Only the CDR3 region is kept as DNA, spanning 48 bases read in frame from base 1. Based on the germline V gene (reference sequence), the CDR1 and CDR2 sequences are SGHNT and YYREEE. Using the deep immunoSEQ assay, multiplex PCR amplified TCR CDR3 regions from genomic DNA. For each cell subset, the extracted genomic DNA was distributed evenly across all wells of several immunoSEQ 96-well plates, and each plate served as one replicate. For sorted subsets, 150 to 250 ng genomic DNA, equal to about 30,000 T cell genomes, was loaded into each replicate PCR. Purified libraries were measured with a Qubit 3.0 fluorometer, size-checked on a Bioanalyzer 2100, and measured again with the KAPA Library Quantification kit. Every immunoSEQ 96-well plate was sequenced on a separate single-read 150-cycle Illumina NextSeq 550 flow cell. In the paper's pipeline: Because only junctional sequences without quality scores were contained in the immunoSEQ output, filtering matching that applied to full-length reads could not be performed. To assign V/J genes and CDR3, sequences were annotated using PyIR, a Python wrapper for IgBLAST v1.9, with IMGT germline references. Reads with weak V/J assignments (E-value above 1e-6), missing CDR3, stop codons, out-of-frame junctions, or ambiguous translated residues were removed. V3J clonotypes were defined as sequences sharing the same inferred V gene, J gene, and CDR3 amino acid sequence. To compute the percentage overlap between repertoires, the number of shared unique clonotypes was divided by the size of the smaller repertoire. Richness of each repertoire was evaluated using RTK rarefaction, the Chao1 estimator, and Recon v2.1 estimates of unobserved clonotypes. Generation probabilities for all TCRbeta clonotypes obtained by the gDNA method from several donors were computed using OLGA. TCRdb re-hosts the immuneACCESS table, in-frame sequences only. Its copies lack some clones; in the studies checked, an unresolved V gene accounts for under half of them, and the cause for the rest is not known. V, J and clone size are those of that table, while D and trimming were read from the DNA. The sample has a few million clones on record, roughly nine tenths of them singletons. The top ten constitute about 0.13% of the sample.

This TCR derives from a young man in good health. The sample consisted of naive CD4+ T cells sorted from blood. In light of the paper, this sample's cell subset or site label describes: CD45RA+ positively selected. Recombination joined TRBV5-4 with TRBJ2-2, with TRBD1 perhaps the D gene, on 6 matching bases. The sequenced DNA: TGTGCCAGCAGCGGGGCTCCAGGGGTCGGCACCGGGGAGCTGTTTTTT. The resulting protein is CASSGAPGVGTGELFF.